The present T cell receptor (beta chain) was sequenced within a study of T cell repertoires in cytomegalovirus infection. Study at large: Public signatures in TCR beta pointed to CMV infection and matching HLA type.

Study-wide points: Summed public TCR beta family frequency identified CMV carriers bearing the relevant HLA. Dominant in the ex vivo response were TCR beta clonotypes restricted by HLA-C and specific for CMV.

V was cut by 0 bases and J by 2 bases, with 6 bases left in between. Germline CDR1 reads SGHDT; CDR2 reads YYEEEE. This CDR3 has 13 residues. In regard to this clonotype: Its specificity is not known.

TCRdb re-called the reads with MiXCR, one entry per CDR3 protein. The sample includes fewer than 300,000 distinct CDR3 sequences, about 25% of them seen just once. Sequencing used PBMCs. The clonotype comes from a human donor in good health (CMV status not recorded). Some clones in this sample may be carry-over from other donors' samples. The chain recombines TRBV5-6 with TRBJ2-7; D remains unclear. The CDR3 loop is CASSLASTYEQYF. As DNA, the CDR3 is TGTGCCAGCAGCTTGGCCAGTACCTACGAGCAGTACTTC.